This paragraph covers one TCR beta chain sequence. Its recognized antigen is unknown. Base qualities are not at hand, and no much larger clone is one base apart. At diagnosis, tumor, uninvolved tumor-adjacent lung and peripheral blood were collected and then preserved as a mix of FFPE and fresh-frozen material. For TCR repertoire profiling, the blood samples were analyzed as peripheral blood mononuclear cells. TCR beta CDR3 regions were sequenced from DNA using the immunoSEQ Assay. Regarding the original processing steps: T cell density was computed as TCR beta template counts normalized to usable DNA estimated by amplifying housekeeping genes. The preseqR package was used to estimate richness by extrapolating to 400,000 templates for PBMC samples and to 120,000 templates for tissue samples. Clonality was defined as one minus Pielou's evenness. Differential abundance testing on productive amino-acid clonotypes, with a minimum total count of 5 and an alpha of 0.1, was used to identify tissue-enriched TCRs. The Jaccard Index and the Morisita Overlap Index were used to measure repertoire overlap between compartments. GLIPH clustered TCR beta CDR3s with public tetramer-defined viral CDR3s; viral motifs required at least three viral sequences plus V-gene enrichment. This immuneACCESS table, as held by TCRdb, lists in-frame sequences with V and J called but not all clones. Of the missing ones, under half trace to an unresolved V gene in checked studies; the others have no known cause. That table is the source of V, J and clone size, and D and trimming were worked out from the DNA. This sample gives 40,000 to 55,000 clones in total; 81% of them show up just once. Clones ranked in the top ten supply 17% of the sample.

This specimen belongs to a study of T cells in localized non-small cell lung cancer (dated by TCRdb to the early 2020s). With regard to the full study: The study analyzed T cell repertoires of roughly 220 early-stage NSCLC patients, comparing tumors and uninvolved tumor-adjacent lungs. The cohort consisted of approximately 220 treatment-naive NSCLC patients whose localized lung tumors had been resected. The mean age of the NSCLC patients was roughly 70 years, with fewer than 150 men and about a hundred women.

The germline V gene supplies CDR1 SGHTA and CDR2 FQGTGA. V ends up 4 bases short and J 8 bases short, with an unmatched junction base count of 9. The CDR3 runs 14 residues from the cysteine to the phenylalanine. Left in the record is the CDR3 DNA by itself, 42 bases read in frame from the first base. Overall study outcomes, separate from this receptor: Uninvolved tumor-adjacent lung showed the highest T cell clonality, higher than tumor, which suggests more focused antigenic responses in the uninvolved tumor-adjacent lung. Since the design was exploratory, TCR variables were selected using unadjusted p-values with no false-discovery rate correction. Longer overall survival was associated with higher T cell density in blood, whereas shorter survival was associated with higher clonality in adjacent lung. Multi-region tumor sequencing was not performed, so intratumor heterogeneity could not be excluded. A median of 57 of the top 100 tumor clones were detected in paired uninvolved adjacent lung, and 25 to 35 of these tumor clones were also found among the top 100 clones of the paired uninvolved adjacent lung.

The chain joins TRBV7-3 to TRBJ1-2, and 8 bases in between align with TRBD1. This clonotype originated in a man aged 40 to 70 with stage III lung adenocarcinoma. The sequencing used peripheral blood mononuclear cells, collected before any cancer treatment. The CDR3 corresponds to CASSWDAGGAGYTF. In nucleotide form, the sequence is TGTGCCAGCAGCTGGGACGCAGGGGGCGCGGGCTACACCTTC.